A single sample is the source of the 11 T cell receptor beta chains below, sequenced in a study of vaccination effects on CD4 cells after COVID-19. These TCRs' antigens remain unknown. The authors isolated CD4+ T cells after about eleven days of culture. TCRdb keeps only in-frame clones here, not all; method: immunoSEQ multiplex PCR. This table holds tens of thousands of clones, 55% to 75% found once. Specimen: CD4+ T cells from PBMCs cultured without peptide, collected before COVID-19 vaccination. The receptor set was obtained from a human donor who had a prior SARS-CoV-2 infection.

The chain uses TRBV13 and TRBJ2-2; 7 bases are shared with TRBD1. The germline CDR1 and CDR2 sequences are PRHDT and FYEKMQ (reference sequence). Trimming at V came to 5 bases and at J to 6 bases, leaving 9 bases not matched to a gene. The CDR3 extends over 15 amino acids. CDR3 loop: CASSSNPGQAGELFF. The DNA for the CDR3 is TGTGCCAGCAGCAGTAACCCAGGACAGGCCGGGGAGCTGTTTTTT.

The rearrangement links TRBV7-9 to TRBJ2-7; D is unresolved. The CDR3 sequence is 15 residues long. Looked up from germline, CDR1 is SEHNR and CDR2 is FQNEAQ (reference sequence). V was clipped by 5 bases and J by 3 bases, with 17 bases between them. CDR3 sequence (DNA): TGTGCCAGCAGCCTGGGCAGGCCAACCTTCTACGAGCAGTACTTC. This encodes CASSLGRPTFYEQYF.

CDR3 region: CASSIVASMHSYNEQFF. The CDR3 DNA reads TGTGCCAGCAGCATAGTGGCCAGTATGCACTCCTACAATGAGCAGTTCTTC. The gene calls are TRBV7-2 and TRBJ2-1; D is undetermined. Looked up from germline, CDR1 is SGHTA and CDR2 is FQGNSA. Trimming removed 5 bases at V and 0 bases at J, with 17 bases between. This CDR3 is built from 17 residues.

This chain uses TRBV7-3 with TRBJ1-1, with D possibly being TRBD1 (6 bases). The V end lost 1 base, the J end lost 3 bases, and 15 bases lay between the germline ends. Germline V lookup: CDR1 SGHTA, CDR2 FQGTGA. The CDR3 runs 16 residues. CDR3 region: CASSLNPRGAHTEAFF. The CDR3 region has the DNA TGTGCCAGCAGCTTAAACCCGCGGGGGGCGCACACTGAAGCTTTCTTT.

The chain combines TRBV3-1 (or the pseudogene TRBV3-2) with TRBJ2-2; no reliable D call. Germline V gene sequence: CDR1 LGHDT, CDR2 YNNKEL (reference sequence). V lost 5 bases and J 4 bases, leaving 14 bases between the germline ends. The CDR3 has 15 residues. CDR3 loop: CASSTWASGTGELFF. DNA of the CDR3: TGTGCCAGCAGCACTTGGGCTAGTGGCACCGGGGAGCTGTTTTTT.

The chain recombines TRBV11-3 with TRBJ2-3, with TRBD2 matching over 10 bases. V was pared by 6 bases and J by 2 bases, with 8 bases of the junction left unmatched. CDR1 is SGHNT and CDR2 is YENEEA in the germline V gene. This CDR3 has 16 residues. CDR3 DNA: TGTGCCAGCAGTACATTACTAGCGGGATTCACAGATACGCAGTATTTT. It translates to CASSTLLAGFTDTQYF.

In its sample, this clone was seen once. The junction and the germline gene differ at one end; a read error may be behind it. The rearrangement joins TRBV7-2 to TRBJ1-1, with D possibly TRBD1 on 5 matching bases. The CDR3 has 13 residues. Germline assignment: CDR1 SGHTA and CDR2 FQGNSA. The CDR3 region is CASSLERGTGAFF. DNA of the CDR3: TGTGCCAGCAGCTTAGAGAGGGGAACTGGAGCTTTCTTT.

The rearrangement joins TRBV12-5 to TRBJ2-7, with D perhaps given as TRBD1 or TRBD2 (5 bases each). The germline V and J ends were trimmed by 8 bases and 0 bases, with 26 bases remaining between them. This CDR3 comprises 18 residues. Per the germline V gene, CDR1 is LGHNT and CDR2 is FRNRAP. CDR3 sequence reads: CASIGDRVRGVSSYEQYF. The CDR3 DNA reads as TGTGCTAGTATCGGGGACCGGGTGAGGGGAGTAAGCTCCTACGAGCAGTACTTC.

V and J are TRBV30 and TRBJ1-6; possible D gene TRBD1, 5 bases. Trimming stripped 2 bases from V and 6 bases from J, with 11 bases between. Germline-derived CDR1 and CDR2 are GTSNPN and SVGIG (reference sequence). The CDR3 is 14 residues long. This chain's CDR3 is CAWSTDSTNSPLHF. The CDR3 DNA is TGTGCCTGGAGTACAGACAGTACTAATTCACCCCTCCACTTT.

This chain links TRBV19 with TRBJ1-2, with D maybe TRBD1 (5 bases). The CDR3 spans 14 residues. Germline lookup yields CDR1 LNHDA and CDR2 SQIVND (reference sequence). The V and J ends lost 3 bases and 7 bases respectively, with 15 bases between them. CDR3 in DNA: TGTGCCAGTAGTATGTCACAGGCAAGGTTTGGCTACACCTTC. Translation gives CASSMSQARFGYTF.

This clone was observed a few times. The chain joins TRBV5-1 to TRBJ2-5; no definite D call. CDR3 size: 12 residues. Trimming cost V 3 bases and J 4 bases, with 7 bases left between them. Germline CDR1 and CDR2: SGHRS and YFSETQ. In nucleotides, the CDR3 is TGCGCCAGCAGCTACATTGGAGAGACCCAGTACTTC. Translation gives CASSYIGETQYF.